The 22 T cell receptor beta chains below were found in one sample sequenced in a study of human T cells and chemical hapten exposure. Regarding time point: patch test 3, about 24 weeks after DPC sensitization. Treatment here: therapeutic diphenylcyclopropenone sensitization with weekly scalp DPC. MiXCR, run by TCRdb on the RACE reads, gives a single entry per CDR3 protein. The repertoire holds roughly 90,000 distinct CDR3 sequences, with approximately 11% as singletons. Sequencing used whole blood, obtained in connection with sensitization to the hapten diphenylcyclopropenone (DPC). The receptor source for this set is a young woman with alopecia areata. Some clones in this sample may be carry-over from other donors' samples.

This clonotype was seen at least ten times. The CDR3 is CASSYPQTDAYGYTF. The CDR3 DNA sequence: TGTGCCAGCAGTTACCCGCAGACGGACGCCTATGGCTACACCTTC. This chain joins TRBV6-2 or TRBV6-3 and TRBJ1-2; no clear D. CDR3 length: 15 residues. In germline, CDR1 is MNHEY, CDR2 SVGEGT. The V and J ends lost 2 bases and 4 bases respectively, with 14 bases between them.

This clonotype has just a few counts. This chain joins TRBV7-2 and TRBJ1-1, with D unresolved. V was clipped by 2 bases and J by 4 bases, with 8 bases between them. The CDR3 has 13 residues. CDR1 SGHTA and CDR2 FQGNSA come from the germline V gene. CDR3 loop: CASSLIFRTEAFF. CDR3 nucleotides: TGTGCCAGCAGCTTAATTTTTCGCACTGAAGCTTTCTTT.

The chain carries TRBV18 and TRBJ2-1; TRBD1 aligns across 7 bases. Trimming cost V 1 base and J 9 bases; bases outside gene matches: 6. The CDR3 length is 14 residues. Germline-derived CDR1 and CDR2 are KGHSH and LQKENI. CDR3: CASSPLAGGSEQFF. The CDR3 DNA is TGTGCCAGCTCACCACTTGCAGGGGGTAGTGAGCAGTTCTTC.

The chain carries TRBV29-1 and TRBJ2-1; D may match TRBD1 or TRBD2 (5 bases each). This CDR3 comprises 13 residues. In germline, CDR1 is SQVTM, CDR2 ANQGSEA. Trimming removed 3 bases at V and 10 bases at J, with 16 bases between. CDR3 nucleotide sequence: TGCAGCGTTGACTCAGGGACGGGACGGGAGCAGTTCTTC. Protein: CSVDSGTGREQFF.

In its sample, this clonotype was seen many times. The V gene is TRBV3-1, the J gene TRBJ1-5, with a weak D call TRBD1 (6 bases). The V end lost 0 bases, the J end lost 7 bases, and 13 bases lay between the germline ends. Germline CDR1 is LGHDT and CDR2 is YNNKEL (reference sequence). The length of the CDR3 is 15 residues. CDR3 amino acids: CASSQDLGGNQPQHF. For the CDR3, the DNA is TGTGCCAGCAGCCAAGATTTAGGGGGGAACCAGCCCCAGCATTTT.

In its sample, this clonotype was seen many times. The chain combines TRBV4-2 with TRBJ2-1; D uncertain. This CDR3 comprises 15 residues. Trimming took 0 bases from V and 4 from J, leaving 10 bases between them. Germline V CDR1 and CDR2: LGHNA, YNFKEQ. CDR3 sequence reads: CASSQEFTAYNEQFF. The CDR3, as DNA: TGTGCCAGCAGCCAAGAATTCACAGCATACAATGAGCAGTTCTTC.

This clonotype showed up many times. The chain couples TRBV6-5 to TRBJ2-1; no clear D. Looked up from germline, CDR1 is MNHEY and CDR2 is SVGAGI. V lost 7 bases, J lost 9 bases, and 13 bases lay in between. The CDR3 covers 12 residues. DNA of the CDR3: TGTGCCAGCACCGGTGGAGTCAGTGAGCAGTTCTTC. It encodes CASTGGVSEQFF.

There are a few counts of this clonotype. The J gene is TRBJ2-1, the V gene TRBV20-1, with 7 positions matching TRBD2. V shed 5 bases and J 4 bases; nucleotides not matched to a gene: 8. The CDR3 contains 14 residues. Germline assignment: CDR1 DFQATT and CDR2 SNEGSKA (reference sequence). The CDR3 DNA reads TGCAGTGCTCCGCCGGGAGGACTATACAATGAGCAGTTCTTC. The encoded protein is CSAPPGGLYNEQFF.

The CDR3 sequence is CASSQGGETQYF. The CDR3 nucleotides are TGTGCCAGCAGTCAAGGTGGAGAGACCCAGTACTTC. This rearrangement joins TRBV28 to TRBJ2-5; unclear D gene. CDR1 and CDR2 from the germline V gene are MDHEN and SYDVKM. Trimming removed 5 bases at V and 4 bases at J, with 8 bases between. The CDR3 runs to 12 residues.

In its sample, this clonotype was seen many times. The chain has TRBV2 and TRBJ1-4; D is perhaps TRBD1 (5 bases). The CDR3 runs 15 residues. Germline V CDR1 and CDR2: SNHLY, FYNNEI. V was clipped by 4 bases and J by 7 bases, with 16 bases between them. The CDR3: CASSADIQGGEKLFF. CDR3 in DNA: TGTGCCAGCAGTGCCGACATTCAGGGTGGTGAAAAACTGTTTTTT. The full variable domain, in which reference TRBV2 and TRBJ1-4 provide the parts outside the CDR3, is EPEVTQTPSHQVTQMGQEVILRCVPISNHLYFYWYRQILGQKVEFLVSFYNNEISEKSEIFDDQFSVERPDGSNFTLKIRSTKLEDSAMYFCASSADIQGGEKLFFGSGTQLSVL.

This clonotype came up a few times. The CDR3 sequence is CSARIRKSSYEQYF. The CDR3, as DNA: TGCAGTGCTAGGATTAGGAAAAGCTCCTACGAGCAGTACTTC. V and J are TRBV20-1 and TRBJ2-7; no clear D. Germline V lookup: CDR1 DFQATT, CDR2 SNEGSKA (reference sequence). V lost 3 bases, J lost 0 bases, and 12 bases lay in between. This CDR3 region has 14 residues.

V and J are TRBV28 and TRBJ1-2; D possibly corresponds to TRBD1 (5 bases). CDR3 size: 15 residues. V lost 3 bases to trimming and J lost 5 bases, with 16 bases between them. The germline CDR1 and CDR2 sequences are MDHEN and SYDVKM. The CDR3 loop reads CASSFRDGPVYGYTF. The DNA for the CDR3 is TGTGCCAGCAGTTTTAGGGACGGACCTGTATATGGCTACACCTTC.

This clonotype has a count of ten or more. V and J are TRBV28 and TRBJ1-5; no definite D call. This CDR3 has 12 amino acids. Trimming took off 4 bases at V and 6 bases at J, with 7 bases between the two ends. Germline V gene data show CDR1 as MDHEN and CDR2 as SYDVKM. DNA for the CDR3: TGTGCCAGCAGTTGGGCAGGTCAGCCCCAGCATTTT. It encodes CASSWAGQPQHF. Full variable domain (remainder filled in from reference TRBV28 and TRBJ1-5): DVKVTQSSRYLVKRTGEKVFLECVQDMDHENMFWYRQDPGLGLRLIYFSYDVKMKEKGDIPEGYSVSREKKERFSLILESASTNQTSMYLCASSWAGQPQHFGDGTRLSIL.

In its sample, this clonotype was seen many times. The rearrangement joins TRBV29-1 to TRBJ1-1; TRBD1 might be the D (6 bases). CDR1 SQVTM and CDR2 ANQGSEA come from the germline V gene. Trimming stripped 6 bases from V and 1 base from J, with 18 bases between. This CDR3 region has 15 residues. This CDR3 is CSVELYREQNTEAFF. CDR3 DNA sequence: TGCAGCGTAGAACTCTACAGGGAACAGAACACTGAAGCTTTCTTT. The complete variable domain, with remaining parts taken from reference TRBV29-1 and TRBJ1-1, reads SAVISQKPSRDICQRGTSLTIQCQVDSQVTMMFWYRQQPGQSLTLIATANQGSEATYESGFVIDKFPISRPNLTFSTLTVSNMSPEDSSIYLCSVELYREQNTEAFFGQGTRLTVV.

This clonotype was counted between two and nine times. The chain employs TRBV5-1 and TRBJ2-7; perhaps TRBD2 as D (5 bases). Looked up from germline, CDR1 is SGHRS and CDR2 is YFSETQ. V was pared by 6 bases and J by 2 bases, with 15 bases between. The CDR3 runs 14 residues. CDR3 DNA: TGCGCCAGCAAACACGGGGAAGTAACCTACGAGCAGTACTTC. Translation gives CASKHGEVTYEQYF.

Relative to its sample, this clonotype is medium-sized. This chain connects TRBV19 to TRBJ2-1; 10 bases agree with TRBD2. The CDR3 runs to 15 residues. Germline V gene sequence: CDR1 LNHDA, CDR2 SQIVND (reference sequence). V trimming: 3 bases; J trimming: 4 bases; junction bases outside the gene matches: 3. CDR3 bases: TGTGCCAGTAGTATTACTAGCGGGACTTACAATGAGCAGTTCTTC. This translates into CASSITSGTYNEQFF.

This clonotype was counted a few times. The rearrangement uses TRBV20-1 and TRBJ2-5; 9 bases line up with TRBD2. CDR1 is DFQATT and CDR2 is SNEGSKA in the germline V gene (reference sequence). This CDR3 has 14 residues. V lost 7 bases to trimming and J lost 0 bases; unmatched junction nucleotides: 6. This CDR3 reads CSVRSGGYQETQYF. The CDR3 coding sequence is TGCAGTGTACGTAGCGGGGGATACCAAGAGACCCAGTACTTC.

The V and J genes are TRBV7-3 and TRBJ1-5; D ambiguous. V was cut by 2 bases and J by 6 bases, with 5 bases left in between. The CDR3 is 12 amino acids. Germline V gives CDR1 SGHTA, CDR2 FQGTGA. For the CDR3, the DNA is TGTGCCAGCAGCTTAGAGGGTCAGCCCCAGCATTTT. Its protein product is CASSLEGQPQHF. Supplemented by reference TRBV7-3 and TRBJ1-5, the full variable domain reads GAGVSQTPSNKVTEKGKYVELRCDPISGHTALYWYRQSLGQGPEFLIYFQGTGAADDSGLPNDRFFAVRPEGSVSTLKIQRTERGDSAVYLCASSLEGQPQHFGDGTRLSIL.

This clonotype has a count of ten or more. The rearrangement links TRBV7-9 to TRBJ2-4, with 13 bases fitting TRBD2. Losses at the gene ends were 4 bases for V and 5 bases for J; bases not matched to a gene: 2. Germline CDR1 SEHNR, CDR2 FQNEAQ (reference sequence). The CDR3 is 15 residues long. The DNA of the CDR3 is TGTGCCAGCAGCTCCGGGACTAGCGGGGAAAACATTCAGTACTTC. This gives the protein CASSSGTSGENIQYF.

This chain joins TRBV11-2 and TRBJ2-7; TRBD2 aligns across 9 bases. The CDR3 has 16 amino acids. Losses at the gene ends were 1 base for V and 2 bases for J; bases not matched to a gene: 6. Germline assignment: CDR1 SGHAT and CDR2 FQNNGV. CDR3 sequence (DNA): TGTGCCAGCAGCTTAGTTTCTGGCGGGAGGGCCTACGAGCAGTACTTC. Translated: CASSLVSGGRAYEQYF.

This clonotype was found a few times. This chain uses TRBV6-5 with TRBJ1-2; 7 bases agree with TRBD1. This CDR3 has 14 residues. Germline V lookup: CDR1 MNHEY, CDR2 SVGAGI. Trimming at V came to 6 bases and at J to 3 bases, leaving 7 bases not matched to a gene. As DNA, the CDR3 is TGTGCCAGCAGACTCCGGGACAGAGACTATGGCTACACCTTC. Amino acids: CASRLRDRDYGYTF.

The chain joins TRBV20-1 to TRBJ1-2; the match to TRBD1 covers 8 bases. Per the germline V gene, CDR1 is DFQATT and CDR2 is SNEGSKA (reference sequence). The CDR3 length is 14 residues. V was pared by 4 bases and J by 4 bases, with 8 bases of the junction left unmatched. CDR3 DNA sequence: TGCAGTGCTACCTCATCAGACAGGGGCTATGGCTACACCTTC. Protein product: CSATSSDRGYGYTF.